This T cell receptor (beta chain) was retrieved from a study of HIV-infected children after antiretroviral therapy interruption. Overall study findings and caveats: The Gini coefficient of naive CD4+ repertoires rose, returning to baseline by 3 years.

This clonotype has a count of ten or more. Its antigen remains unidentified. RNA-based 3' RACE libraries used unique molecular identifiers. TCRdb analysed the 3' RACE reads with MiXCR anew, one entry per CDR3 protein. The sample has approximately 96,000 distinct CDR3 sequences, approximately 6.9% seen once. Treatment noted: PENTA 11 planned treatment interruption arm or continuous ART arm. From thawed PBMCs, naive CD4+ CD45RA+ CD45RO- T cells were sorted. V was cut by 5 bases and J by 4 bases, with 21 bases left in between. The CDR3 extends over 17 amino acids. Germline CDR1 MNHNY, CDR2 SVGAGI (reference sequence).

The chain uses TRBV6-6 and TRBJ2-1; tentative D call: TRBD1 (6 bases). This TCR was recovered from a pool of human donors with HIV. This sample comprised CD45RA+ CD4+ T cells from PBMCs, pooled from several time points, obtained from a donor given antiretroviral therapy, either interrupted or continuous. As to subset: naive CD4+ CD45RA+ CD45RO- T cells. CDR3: CASSGRNRVEGYNEQFF. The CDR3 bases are TGTGCCAGCAGTGGGCGAAACAGGGTAGAAGGGTACAATGAGCAGTTCTTC.